This T cell receptor (beta chain) stems from a study of control samples from healthy donors and cancer patients. Method: immunoSEQ multiplex PCR; TCRdb's copy keeps in-frame clones and lacks some. The data show about 180,000 clones, around 89% seen once. This CDR3 spans 13 amino acids. The V end lost 8 bases, the J end lost 7 bases, and 18 bases lay between the germline ends. CDR1 MNHEY and CDR2 SMNVEV come from the germline V gene (reference sequence). The chain carries TRBV27 and TRBJ2-7; the D gene could be TRBD1 or TRBD2 (6 bases each). Sequenced sample: blood. The TCR comes from a woman aged 45-65 years in good health. The CDR3 sequence: CASLSTEGGEQYF. CDR3 in DNA: TGTGCCAGCCTTTCGACCGAGGGGGGAGAGCAGTACTTC.